The rows below give T cell receptor beta chains drawn from one sample of a study of CD8+ T cells in alopecia areata. Generated by immunoSEQ multiplex PCR, the TCRdb table keeps only in-frame clones and is missing some. The profile covers about 140,000 clones, with 55% appearing a single time and 4% to 5.5% taken by the ten largest. The specimen was CD4+ T cells sorted from blood. The origin of the receptors is a human donor in good health. Both conserved end residues are part of each CDR3. D genes are given only for firm matches. The listing skips clone size in some rows; elsewhere it reads once, few, many or a size class.

j_call: TRBJ2-7
d_call: .
v_call: TRBV5-6
clone_size: .
cdr3_aa: CASSPNAGSSYEQYF
cdr3_nt: TGTGCCAGCAGCCCAAATGCAGGGAGCTCCTACGAGCAGTACTTC

j_call: TRBJ2-5
d_call: TRBD2
v_call: TRBV7-9
clone_size: .
cdr3_aa: CASSLLREGQETQYF
cdr3_nt: TGTGCCAGCAGCTTGTTGAGGGAGGGGCAAGAGACCCAGTACTTC

j_call: TRBJ2-4
d_call: .
v_call: TRBV28
clone_size: .
cdr3_aa: CASSLSPGVAIQYF
cdr3_nt: TGTGCCAGCAGTTTATCTCCAGGGGTGGCCATTCAGTACTTC

j_call: TRBJ2-1
d_call: .
v_call: TRBV7-2
clone_size: .
cdr3_aa: CASSKAVVVRNEQFF
cdr3_nt: TGTGCCAGCAGCAAAGCGGTAGTCGTACGCAATGAGCAGTTCTTC

j_call: TRBJ1-1
d_call: .
v_call: TRBV30
clone_size: .
cdr3_aa: CAWSILVNTEAFF
cdr3_nt: TGTGCCTGGTCCATTTTGGTGAACACTGAAGCTTTCTTT

j_call: TRBJ1-2
d_call: TRBD1
v_call: TRBV27
clone_size: .
cdr3_aa: CASSPGTGGGYTF
cdr3_nt: TGTGCCAGCAGTCCGGGGACAGGGGGTGGCTACACCTTC

j_call: TRBJ2-5
d_call: .
v_call: TRBV29-1
clone_size: .
cdr3_aa: CSGGDSLKETQYF
cdr3_nt: TGCAGCGGGGGGGACAGTCTGAAAGAGACCCAGTACTTC

j_call: TRBJ2-1
d_call: TRBD2
v_call: TRBV29-1
clone_size: few
cdr3_aa: CSVEDRSGGLGEQFF
cdr3_nt: TGCAGCGTTGAAGATCGCAGCGGGGGACTGGGTGAGCAGTTCTTC

j_call: TRBJ2-5
d_call: .
v_call: TRBV29-1
clone_size: .
cdr3_aa: CSVDRDSGSQYF
cdr3_nt: TGCAGCGTTGATCGGGACTCCGGGTCCCAGTACTTC

j_call: TRBJ2-1
d_call: .
v_call: TRBV5-6
clone_size: .
cdr3_aa: CASSEFRAATYNEQFF
cdr3_nt: TGTGCCAGCAGCGAGTTTCGCGCGGCAACCTACAATGAGCAGTTCTTC

j_call: TRBJ1-2
d_call: TRBD1
v_call: TRBV19
clone_size: .
cdr3_aa: CASSWDRGFGYTF
cdr3_nt: TGTGCCAGTAGCTGGGACAGGGGGTTTGGCTACACCTTC

j_call: TRBJ2-3
d_call: .
v_call: TRBV5-1
clone_size: .
cdr3_aa: CASRPGREGTDTQYF
cdr3_nt: TGCGCCAGCAGGCCGGGACGTGAGGGGACAGATACGCAGTATTTT

j_call: TRBJ2-7
d_call: .
v_call: TRBV25-1
clone_size: .
cdr3_aa: CASVGFYEQYF
cdr3_nt: TGTGCCAGCGTGGGATTCTACGAGCAGTACTTC

j_call: TRBJ2-1
d_call: .
v_call: TRBV7-9
clone_size: few
cdr3_aa: CASSPQGGRYNEQFF
cdr3_nt: TGTGCCAGCAGCCCCCAAGGGGGGCGCTACAATGAGCAGTTCTTC

j_call: TRBJ2-1
d_call: .
v_call: TRBV5-4
clone_size: .
cdr3_aa: CATTWGAASYNEQFF
cdr3_nt: TGTGCCACCACCTGGGGAGCGGCGTCCTACAATGAGCAGTTCTTC

j_call: TRBJ2-2
d_call: .
v_call: TRBV29-1
clone_size: .
cdr3_aa: CSVHKGAGELFF
cdr3_nt: TGCAGCGTTCATAAAGGCGCCGGGGAGCTGTTTTTT

j_call: TRBJ2-3
d_call: .
v_call: TRBV5-6
clone_size: .
cdr3_aa: CASSLGSTTSTDTQYF
cdr3_nt: TGTGCCAGCAGTTTGGGGAGTACCACTAGCACAGATACGCAGTATTTT

j_call: TRBJ1-1
d_call: .
v_call: TRBV18
clone_size: .
cdr3_aa: CASSPWWREAFF
cdr3_nt: TGTGCCAGCTCACCCTGGTGGAGGGAAGCTTTCTTT

j_call: TRBJ2-7
d_call: .
v_call: TRBV23-1
clone_size: medium-sized
cdr3_aa: CASSQSLGLYEQYF
cdr3_nt: TGCGCCAGCAGTCAATCGCTAGGGCTCTACGAGCAGTACTTC

j_call: TRBJ1-1
d_call: .
v_call: TRBV14
clone_size: .
cdr3_aa: CASSPSRYRAFF
cdr3_nt: TGTGCCAGCAGCCCCAGCCGATACCGAGCTTTCTTT

j_call: TRBJ2-7
d_call: .
v_call: TRBV7-3
clone_size: .
cdr3_aa: CASSLEKVSGEQYF
cdr3_nt: TGTGCCAGCAGCCTCGAAAAAGTATCGGGCGAGCAGTACTTC

j_call: TRBJ2-2
d_call: .
v_call: TRBV29-1
clone_size: .
cdr3_aa: CSGGERANTGELFF
cdr3_nt: TGCAGCGGGGGGGAAAGAGCGAACACCGGGGAGCTGTTTTTT

j_call: TRBJ1-2
d_call: .
v_call: TRBV25-1
clone_size: .
cdr3_aa: CASSSGTQRGYTF
cdr3_nt: TGTGCCAGCAGTTCTGGAACACAAAGGGGCTACACCTTC

j_call: TRBJ2-5
d_call: .
v_call: TRBV7-2
clone_size: few
cdr3_aa: CASSEGETQYF
cdr3_nt: TGTGCCAGCAGCGAGGGGGAGACCCAGTACTTC

j_call: TRBJ2-7
d_call: .
v_call: TRBV5-1
clone_size: .
cdr3_aa: CASSWDVSSSYEQYF
cdr3_nt: TGCGCCAGCAGCTGGGACGTTTCAAGCTCCTACGAGCAGTACTTC

j_call: TRBJ2-7
d_call: .
v_call: TRBV2
clone_size: .
cdr3_aa: CASRSDSPSYEQYF
cdr3_nt: TGTGCCAGCAGGTCGGACAGTCCCTCCTACGAGCAGTACTTC

j_call: TRBJ1-1
d_call: .
v_call: TRBV29-1
clone_size: .
cdr3_aa: CSVAVGMNTEAFF
cdr3_nt: TGCAGCGTGGCGGTCGGGATGAACACTGAAGCTTTCTTT

j_call: TRBJ2-7
d_call: .
v_call: TRBV28
clone_size: few
cdr3_aa: CASSFGGTHEQYF
cdr3_nt: TGTGCCAGCAGTTTTGGGGGCACCCACGAGCAGTACTTC

j_call: TRBJ2-1
d_call: TRBD2
v_call: TRBV19
clone_size: few
cdr3_aa: CASSGASGRREQFF
cdr3_nt: TGTGCCAGTAGTGGGGCTAGCGGGAGACGCGAGCAGTTCTTC

j_call: TRBJ1-2
d_call: .
v_call: TRBV5-1
clone_size: .
cdr3_aa: CASSLAAGGYTF
cdr3_nt: TGCGCCAGCAGCTTGGCGGCAGGTGGCTACACCTTC

j_call: TRBJ2-5
d_call: .
v_call: TRBV2
clone_size: .
cdr3_aa: CASRERALETQYF
cdr3_nt: TGTGCCAGCAGGGAAAGGGCGTTGGAGACCCAGTACTTC

j_call: TRBJ1-5
d_call: .
v_call: TRBV2
clone_size: .
cdr3_aa: CASSESGHTRWAQHF
cdr3_nt: TGTGCCAGCAGTGAGTCGGGACATACCAGGTGGGCCCAGCATTTT

j_call: TRBJ2-2
d_call: .
v_call: TRBV7-9
clone_size: .
cdr3_aa: CASSQPGELFF
cdr3_nt: TGTGCCAGCAGCCAGCCCGGGGAGCTGTTTTTT

j_call: TRBJ1-1
d_call: .
v_call: TRBV23-1
clone_size: .
cdr3_aa: CASSQQGQIEAFF
cdr3_nt: TGCGCCAGCAGTCAACAAGGACAGATTGAAGCTTTCTTT

j_call: TRBJ1-1
d_call: .
v_call: TRBV30
clone_size: .
cdr3_aa: CAWSPGRGNTEAFF
cdr3_nt: TGTGCCTGGAGCCCAGGGCGGGGGAACACTGAAGCTTTCTTT

j_call: TRBJ2-1
d_call: TRBD2
v_call: TRBV14
clone_size: .
cdr3_aa: CASSQEGLAGGRSHNEQFF
cdr3_nt: TGTGCCAGCAGCCAAGAGGGACTAGCGGGAGGGCGGTCCCACAATGAGCAGTTCTTC

j_call: TRBJ2-5
d_call: TRBD1
v_call: TRBV29-1
clone_size: .
cdr3_aa: CSAGTGAGETQYF
cdr3_nt: TGCAGCGCTGGGACAGGGGCCGGGGAGACCCAGTACTTC

j_call: TRBJ2-3
d_call: .
v_call: TRBV27
clone_size: few
cdr3_aa: CASSPRDPSADTQYF
cdr3_nt: TGTGCCAGCAGTCCCCGGGACCCCTCAGCAGATACGCAGTATTTT

j_call: TRBJ2-7
d_call: .
v_call: TRBV29-1
clone_size: .
cdr3_aa: CSVANSYEQYF
cdr3_nt: TGCAGCGTTGCTAATTCCTACGAGCAGTACTTC

j_call: TRBJ2-5
d_call: .
v_call: TRBV29-1
clone_size: .
cdr3_aa: CSVAGGETQYF
cdr3_nt: TGCAGCGTTGCCGGGGGCGAGACCCAGTACTTC

j_call: TRBJ2-3
d_call: .
v_call: TRBV15
clone_size: .
cdr3_aa: CATSRDIDWSTQYF
cdr3_nt: TGTGCCACCAGCAGAGATATCGATTGGAGTACGCAGTATTTT

j_call: TRBJ1-5
d_call: .
v_call: TRBV7-9
clone_size: .
cdr3_aa: CASSSDSNQPQHF
cdr3_nt: TGTGCCAGCAGCTCGGACAGTAATCAGCCCCAGCATTTT

j_call: TRBJ2-3
d_call: .
v_call: TRBV5-1
clone_size: .
cdr3_aa: CASSLEELSTDTQYF
cdr3_nt: TGCGCCAGCAGCTTGGAGGAGCTTAGCACAGATACGCAGTATTTT

j_call: TRBJ2-2
d_call: TRBD2
v_call: TRBV5-1
clone_size: .
cdr3_aa: CASSLTLAGGRTGELFF
cdr3_nt: TGCGCCAGCAGCTTGACGCTAGCGGGAGGGCGGACCGGGGAGCTGTTTTTT